This T cell receptor beta chain derives from a study of blood T cell repertoires in COVID-19. Study-level information: Whether acute or convalescent, the COVID-19 samples came from the United States, Italy and Spain. T cells, B-cell-depleted T cells, or PBMCs supplied cDNA or gDNA.

Authors' analysis steps: The authors estimated nucleated cell counts from reference gene primer amplification. Repertoires were generated with immunoSEQ multiplex PCR, while TCRdb's copy carries only in-frame clones and drops some. V, J and clone size derive from that table, while D and trimming were established from the DNA sequence. The sample includes 25,000 to 35,000 clones, around 85% of them seen just once. The V gene end was trimmed by 1 base and the J gene end by 2 bases; junction bases not matched to a gene: 5. CDR3 size: 15 residues. Germline V CDR1 and CDR2: SGHDT, YYEEEE. The sample holds one count of this clone.

The sequence was obtained from a human donor in a cohort sampled during active COVID-19. The chain combines TRBV5-6 with TRBJ2-7; 8 nucleotides line up with TRBD2. The sample comprised peripheral blood. The CDR3 nucleotides read TGTGCCAGCAGCTTGAGAGTTAGCGGGGCCTACGAGCAGTACTTC. Its protein product is CASSLRVSGAYEQYF. Filled out from reference TRBV5-6 and TRBJ2-7, the complete variable domain reads DAGVTQSPTHLIKTRGQQVTLRCSPKSGHDTVSWYQQALGQGPQFIFQYYEEEERQRGNFPDRFSGHQFPNYSSELNVNALLLGDSALYLCASSLRVSGAYEQYFGPGTRLTVT.